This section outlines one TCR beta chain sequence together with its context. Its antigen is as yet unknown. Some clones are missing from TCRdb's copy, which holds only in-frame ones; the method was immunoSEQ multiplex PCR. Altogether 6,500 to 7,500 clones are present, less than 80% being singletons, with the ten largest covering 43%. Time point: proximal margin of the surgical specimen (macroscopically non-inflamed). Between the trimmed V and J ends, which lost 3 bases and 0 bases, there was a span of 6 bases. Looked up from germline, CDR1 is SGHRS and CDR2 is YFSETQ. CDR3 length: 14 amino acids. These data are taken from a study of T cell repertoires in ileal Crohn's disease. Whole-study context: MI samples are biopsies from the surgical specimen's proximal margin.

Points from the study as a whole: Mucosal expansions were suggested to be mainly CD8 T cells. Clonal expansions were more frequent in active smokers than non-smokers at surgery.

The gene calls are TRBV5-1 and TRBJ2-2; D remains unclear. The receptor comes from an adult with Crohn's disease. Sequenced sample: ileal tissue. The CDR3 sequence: CASSSGPNTGELFF. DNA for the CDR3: TGCGCCAGCAGCTCCGGACCGAACACCGGGGAGCTGTTTTTT.